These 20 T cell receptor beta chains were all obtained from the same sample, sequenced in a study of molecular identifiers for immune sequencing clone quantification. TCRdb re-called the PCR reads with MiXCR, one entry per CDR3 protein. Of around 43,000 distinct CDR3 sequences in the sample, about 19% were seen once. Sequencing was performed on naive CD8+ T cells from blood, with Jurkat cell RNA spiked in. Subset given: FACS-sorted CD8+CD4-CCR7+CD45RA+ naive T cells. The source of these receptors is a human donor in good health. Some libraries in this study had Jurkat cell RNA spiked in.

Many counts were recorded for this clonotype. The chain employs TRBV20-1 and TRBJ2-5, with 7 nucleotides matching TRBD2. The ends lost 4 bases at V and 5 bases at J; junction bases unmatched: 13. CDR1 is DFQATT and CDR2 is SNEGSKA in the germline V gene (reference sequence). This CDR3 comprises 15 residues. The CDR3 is CSAKKSGGPAETQYF. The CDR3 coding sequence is TGCAGTGCTAAGAAGTCGGGAGGCCCCGCTGAGACCCAGTACTTC.

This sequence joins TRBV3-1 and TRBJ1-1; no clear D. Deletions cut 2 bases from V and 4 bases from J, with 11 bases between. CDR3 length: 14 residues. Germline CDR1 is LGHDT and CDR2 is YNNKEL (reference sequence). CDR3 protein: CASSQWARGTEAFF. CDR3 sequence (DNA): TGTGCCAGCAGCCAATGGGCGAGAGGCACTGAAGCTTTCTTT.

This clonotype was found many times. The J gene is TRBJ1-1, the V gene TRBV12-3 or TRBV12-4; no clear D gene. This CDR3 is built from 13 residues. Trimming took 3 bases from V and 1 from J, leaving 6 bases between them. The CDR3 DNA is TGTGCCAGCAGTTTTGTTTCGAACACTGAAGCTTTCTTT. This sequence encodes CASSFVSNTEAFF.

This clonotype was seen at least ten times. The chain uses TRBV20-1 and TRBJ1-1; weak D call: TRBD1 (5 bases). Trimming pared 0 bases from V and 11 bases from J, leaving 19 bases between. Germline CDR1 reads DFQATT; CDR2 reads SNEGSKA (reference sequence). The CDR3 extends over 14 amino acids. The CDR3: CSAREVGLGTMAFF. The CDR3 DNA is TGCAGTGCTAGAGAAGTCGGCCTGGGGACGATGGCTTTCTTT.

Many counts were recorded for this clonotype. The CDR3 nucleotides are TGCGCCAGCAGCTCCCCACAACAGGGGGGAGAAGAGACCCAGTACTTC. Translating gives CASSSPQQGGEETQYF. The V call is TRBV5-1, the J call TRBJ2-5; TRBD1 aligns across 8 bases. The CDR3 consists of 16 residues. The germline V gene has CDR1 SGHRS and CDR2 YFSETQ. Trimming took 3 bases from V and 3 from J; bases not matched to a gene: 10.

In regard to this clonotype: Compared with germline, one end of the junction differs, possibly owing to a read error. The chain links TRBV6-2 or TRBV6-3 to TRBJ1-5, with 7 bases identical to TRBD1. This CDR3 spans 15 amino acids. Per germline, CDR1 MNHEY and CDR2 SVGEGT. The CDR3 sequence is CAGSYPDRVNQPQHF. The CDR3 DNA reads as TGTGCCGGCAGTTACCCAGACAGGGTCAATCAGCCCCAGCATTTT.

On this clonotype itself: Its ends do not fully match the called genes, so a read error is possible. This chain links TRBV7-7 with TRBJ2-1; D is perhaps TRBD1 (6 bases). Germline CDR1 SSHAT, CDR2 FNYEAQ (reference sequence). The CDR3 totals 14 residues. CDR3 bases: TGTGCTAGCAGCAGGGGTTGGTCCTCGGATGAGCAGTTCTTC. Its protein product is CASSRGWSSDEQFF.

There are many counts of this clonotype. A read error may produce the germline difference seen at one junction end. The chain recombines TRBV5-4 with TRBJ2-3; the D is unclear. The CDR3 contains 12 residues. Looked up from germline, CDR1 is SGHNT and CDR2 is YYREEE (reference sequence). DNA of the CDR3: TGTGCCAACAGCAATAGTATAGATACGCAGTATTTT. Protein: CANSNSIDTQYF.

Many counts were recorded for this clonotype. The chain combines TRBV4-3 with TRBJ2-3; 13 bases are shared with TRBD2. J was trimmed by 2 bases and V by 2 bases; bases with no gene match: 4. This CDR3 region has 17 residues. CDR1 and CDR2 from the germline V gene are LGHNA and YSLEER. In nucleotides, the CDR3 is TGCGCCAGCAGCCAACGCACTAGCGGGGGGGCCACAGATACGCAGTATTTT. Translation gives CASSQRTSGGATDTQYF.

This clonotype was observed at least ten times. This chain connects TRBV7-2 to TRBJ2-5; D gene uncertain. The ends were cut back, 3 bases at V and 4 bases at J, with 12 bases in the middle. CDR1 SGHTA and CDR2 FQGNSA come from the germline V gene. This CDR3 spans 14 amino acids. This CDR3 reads CASSFLDIPETQYF. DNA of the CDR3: TGTGCCAGCAGCTTCCTAGACATCCCAGAGACCCAGTACTTC.

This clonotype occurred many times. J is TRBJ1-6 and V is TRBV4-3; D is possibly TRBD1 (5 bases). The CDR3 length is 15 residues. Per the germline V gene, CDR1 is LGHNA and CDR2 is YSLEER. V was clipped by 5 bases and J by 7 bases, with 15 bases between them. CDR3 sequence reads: CASSSGTGTNSPLHF. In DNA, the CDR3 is TGCGCCAGCAGCTCTGGGACTGGAACCAATTCACCCCTCCACTTT.

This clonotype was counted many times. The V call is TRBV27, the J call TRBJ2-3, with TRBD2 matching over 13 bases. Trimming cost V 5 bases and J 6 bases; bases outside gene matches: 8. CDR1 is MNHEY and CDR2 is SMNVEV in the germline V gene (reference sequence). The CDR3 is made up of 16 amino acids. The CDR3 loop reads CASSTRTSGGLDTQYF. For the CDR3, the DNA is TGTGCCAGCAGTACTAGGACTAGCGGGGGATTGGATACGCAGTATTTT.

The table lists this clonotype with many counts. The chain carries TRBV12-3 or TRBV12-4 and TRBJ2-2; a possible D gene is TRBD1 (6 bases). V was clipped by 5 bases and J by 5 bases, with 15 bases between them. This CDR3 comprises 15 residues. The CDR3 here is CASSLTGSRTGELFF. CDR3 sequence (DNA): TGTGCCAGCAGTCTTACAGGGTCCCGTACCGGGGAGCTGTTTTTT.

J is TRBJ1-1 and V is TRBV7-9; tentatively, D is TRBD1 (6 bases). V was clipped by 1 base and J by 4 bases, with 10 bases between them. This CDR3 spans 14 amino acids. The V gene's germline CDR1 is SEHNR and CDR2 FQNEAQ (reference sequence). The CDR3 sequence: CASSLVRQVTEAFF. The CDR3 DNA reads TGTGCCAGCAGCTTAGTAAGACAGGTCACTGAAGCTTTCTTT.

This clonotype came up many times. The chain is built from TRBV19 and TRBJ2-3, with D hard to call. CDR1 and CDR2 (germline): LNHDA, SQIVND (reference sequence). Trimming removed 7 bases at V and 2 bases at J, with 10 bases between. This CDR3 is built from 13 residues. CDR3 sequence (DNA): TGTGCCAGTAAACTCCACGACACAGATACGCAGTATTTT. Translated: CASKLHDTDTQYF.

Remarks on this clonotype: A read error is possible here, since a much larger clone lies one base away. The DNA for the CDR3 is TGTGCCAGCAGTTTAGACCGTGGGCGGGGGGCTGGAGAGATCCAGTACTTC. It yields the protein CASSLDRGRGAGEIQYF. The rearrangement uses TRBV12-3 or TRBV12-4 and TRBJ2-5; 8 nucleotides line up with TRBD2. The CDR3 contains 17 residues.

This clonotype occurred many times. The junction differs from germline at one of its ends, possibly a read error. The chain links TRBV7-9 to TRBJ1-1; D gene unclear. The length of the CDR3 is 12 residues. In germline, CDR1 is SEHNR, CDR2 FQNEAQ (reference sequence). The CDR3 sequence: CASSSRFSEALF. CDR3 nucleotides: TGTGCCAGCAGCTCCCGCTTCTCTGAAGCTCTCTTT.

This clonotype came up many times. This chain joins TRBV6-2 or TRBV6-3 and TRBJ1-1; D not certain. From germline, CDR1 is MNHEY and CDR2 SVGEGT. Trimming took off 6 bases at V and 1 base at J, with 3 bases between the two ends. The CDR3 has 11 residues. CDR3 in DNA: TGTGCCAGCAGGCAGAACACTGAAGCTTTCTTT. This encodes CASRQNTEAFF.

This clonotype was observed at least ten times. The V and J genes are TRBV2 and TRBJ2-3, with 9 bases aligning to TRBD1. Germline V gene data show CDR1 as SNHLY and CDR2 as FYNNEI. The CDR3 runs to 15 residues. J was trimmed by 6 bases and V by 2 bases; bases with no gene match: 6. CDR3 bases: TGTGCCAGCAGTGAACTGGACAGGGGTTTCGATACGCAGTATTTT. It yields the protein CASSELDRGFDTQYF.

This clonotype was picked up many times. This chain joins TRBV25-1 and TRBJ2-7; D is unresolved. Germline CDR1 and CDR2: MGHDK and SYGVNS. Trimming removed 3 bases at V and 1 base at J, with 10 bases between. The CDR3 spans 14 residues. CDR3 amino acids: CASSEDLGSYEQYF. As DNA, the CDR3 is TGTGCCAGCAGTGAGGACCTAGGGTCCTACGAGCAGTACTTC.